A selection of T cell receptor beta chains follows, all from one sample in a study of T-cell memory formation after mild COVID-19. TCRdb itself ran the 5' RACE reads through MiXCR, one entry per CDR3 protein. The sample contains about 190,000 distinct CDR3 sequences, about 22% of which appear only once. Input material: PBMCs or a T cell subset sorted from them (not recorded which). These receptors were collected from an adult woman who had mild COVID-19 (a few samples of this study predate the infection). Cell type and time point are not known. Both conserved end residues are part of each CDR3. The order of the fields is clone size, D gene, J gene, V gene, CDR3 protein, CDR3 DNA. D genes are given only for firm matches. Expanded clones are given a class, and other clones once, few, many or no size at all.

few TRBD1 TRBJ1-2 TRBV7-9 CASSLDAGTGDGYTF TGTGCCAGCAGCTTGGACGCCGGGACAGGGGATGGCTACACCTTC
few . TRBJ2-7 TRBV7-3 CASSLGGGTTYEQYF TGTGCCAGCAGCCTTGGGGGCGGTACTACCTACGAGCAGTACTTC
. . TRBJ1-6 TRBV30 CAWSGGGIYNSPLHF TGTGCCTGGAGTGGGGGAGGGATCTATAATTCACCCCTCCACTTT
. TRBD1 TRBJ1-2 TRBV7-9 CASSPGQGIYGYTF TGTGCCAGCAGCCCAGGACAGGGGATCTATGGCTACACCTTC
. . TRBJ2-7 TRBV4-3 CASSPTVDGAYEQYF TGCGCCAGCAGCCCCACCGTGGACGGAGCCTACGAGCAGTACTTC
. . TRBJ1-5 TRBV4-1 CASSQGPKGGQPQHF TGCGCCAGCAGCCAAGGGCCAAAGGGGGGTCAGCCCCAGCATTTT
once . TRBJ1-6 TRBV7-8 CASSPDNSPLHF TGTGCCAGCAGCCCGGATAATTCACCCCTCCACTTT
few . TRBJ1-6 TRBV15 CATSSTNSPLHF TGTGCCACCAGCAGCACCAATTCACCCCTCCACTTT
. . TRBJ1-4 TRBV12-3/TRBV12-4 CASSNPTNEKLFF TGTGCCAGCAGTAACCCAACTAATGAAAAACTGTTTTTT
. . TRBJ2-7 TRBV11-2 CASSLDSAYEQYF TGTGCCAGCAGCTTAGATAGTGCCTACGAGCAGTACTTC
. . TRBJ1-5 TRBV27 CASSFGGRSQPQHF TGTGCCAGCAGTTTTGGGGGGCGAAGTCAGCCCCAGCATTTT
few TRBD1 TRBJ1-5 TRBV12-3/TRBV12-4 CASRVQGVGDQPQHF TGTGCCAGCAGAGTGCAGGGGGTAGGGGATCAGCCCCAGCATTTT
. . TRBJ2-3 TRBV5-4 CASSLGLSTDPTDTQYF TGTGCCAGCAGCTTGGGACTATCCACCGACCCCACAGATACGCAGTATTTT
few . TRBJ2-4 TRBV30 CAWNIENIQYF TGTGCCTGGAATATAGAAAACATTCAGTACTTC
. . TRBJ2-1 TRBV7-7 CASSLGPSWDEQFF TGTGCTAGCAGCCTCGGGCCATCTTGGGATGAGCAGTTCTTC
. . TRBJ2-1 TRBV27 CASSLSDDYNEQFF TGTGCCAGCAGTTTATCTGACGACTACAATGAGCAGTTCTTC